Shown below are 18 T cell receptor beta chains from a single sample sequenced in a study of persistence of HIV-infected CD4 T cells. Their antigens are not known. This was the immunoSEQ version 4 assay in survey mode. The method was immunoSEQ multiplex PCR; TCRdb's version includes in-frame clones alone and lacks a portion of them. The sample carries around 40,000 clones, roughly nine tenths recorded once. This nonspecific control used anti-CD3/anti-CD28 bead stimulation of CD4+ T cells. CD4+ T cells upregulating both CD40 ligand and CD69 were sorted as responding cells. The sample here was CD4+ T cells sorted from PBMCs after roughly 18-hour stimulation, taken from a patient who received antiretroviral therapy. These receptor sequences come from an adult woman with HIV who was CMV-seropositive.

CDR3 protein: CAIYSPPYGYTF. The CDR3 DNA reads as TGTGCCATCTACAGTCCTCCCTATGGCTACACCTTC. This rearrangement joins TRBV19 to TRBJ1-2, with D unclear. The V end was cut by 10 bases, the J end by 4 bases, with 13 bases between. CDR1 LNHDA and CDR2 SQIVND come from the germline V gene (reference sequence). The CDR3 loop spans 12 amino acids.

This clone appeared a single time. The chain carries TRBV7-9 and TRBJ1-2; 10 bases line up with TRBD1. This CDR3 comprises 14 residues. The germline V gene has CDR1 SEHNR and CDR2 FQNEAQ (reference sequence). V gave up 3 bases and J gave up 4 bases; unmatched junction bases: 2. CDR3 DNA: TGTGCCAGCAGCTTGGGGACAGGGGCCTATGGCTACACCTTC. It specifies CASSLGTGAYGYTF. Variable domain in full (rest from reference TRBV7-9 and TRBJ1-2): DTGVSQNPRHKITKRGQNVTFRCDPISEHNRLYWYRQTLGQGPEFLTYFQNEAQLEKSRLLSDRFSAERPKGSFSTLEIQRTEQGDSAMYLCASSLGTGAYGYTFGSGTRLTVV.

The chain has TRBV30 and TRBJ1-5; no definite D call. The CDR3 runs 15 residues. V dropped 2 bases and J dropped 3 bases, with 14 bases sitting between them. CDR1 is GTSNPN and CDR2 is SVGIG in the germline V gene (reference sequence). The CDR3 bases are TGTGCCTGGAGTATAAATGGGCAGGCCAATCAGCCCCAGCATTTT. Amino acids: CAWSINGQANQPQHF.

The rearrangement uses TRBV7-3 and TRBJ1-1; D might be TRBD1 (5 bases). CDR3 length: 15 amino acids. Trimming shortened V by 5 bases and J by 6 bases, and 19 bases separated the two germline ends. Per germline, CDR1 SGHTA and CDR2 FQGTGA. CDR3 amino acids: CASSPQGLEHSEAFF. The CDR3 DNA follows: TGTGCCAGCAGCCCGCAGGGCTTGGAACACTCTGAAGCTTTCTTT.

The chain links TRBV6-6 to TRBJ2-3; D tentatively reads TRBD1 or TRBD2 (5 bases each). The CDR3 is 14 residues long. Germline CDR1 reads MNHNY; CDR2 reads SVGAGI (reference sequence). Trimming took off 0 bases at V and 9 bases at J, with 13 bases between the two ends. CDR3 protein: CASSYSTGTETQYF. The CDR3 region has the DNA TGTGCCAGCAGTTACTCGACCGGGACGGAGACGCAGTATTTT.

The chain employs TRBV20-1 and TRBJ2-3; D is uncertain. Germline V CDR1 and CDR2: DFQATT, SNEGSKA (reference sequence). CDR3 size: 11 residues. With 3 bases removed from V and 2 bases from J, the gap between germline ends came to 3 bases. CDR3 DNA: TGCAGTGCTAGGCCCACAGATACGCAGTATTTT. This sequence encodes CSARPTDTQYF.

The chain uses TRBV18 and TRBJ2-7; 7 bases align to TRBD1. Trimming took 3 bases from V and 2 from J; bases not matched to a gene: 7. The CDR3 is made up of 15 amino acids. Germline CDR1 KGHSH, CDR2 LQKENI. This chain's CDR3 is CASSPRDRITYEQYF. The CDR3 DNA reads TGTGCCAGCTCACCCCGGGACAGAATTACCTACGAGCAGTACTTC.

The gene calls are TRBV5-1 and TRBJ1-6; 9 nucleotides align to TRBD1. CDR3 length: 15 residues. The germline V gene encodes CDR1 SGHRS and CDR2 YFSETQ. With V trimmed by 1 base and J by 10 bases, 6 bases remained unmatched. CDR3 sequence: CASSLPGQGSSPLHF. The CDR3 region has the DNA TGCGCCAGCAGCTTGCCGGGACAGGGAAGCTCACCCCTCCACTTT. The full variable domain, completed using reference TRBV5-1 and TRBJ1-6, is KAGVTQTPRYLIKTRGQQVTLSCSPISGHRSVSWYQQTPGQGLQFLFEYFSETQRNKGNFPGRFSGRQFSNSRSEMNVSTLELGDSALYLCASSLPGQGSSPLHFGNGTRLTVT.

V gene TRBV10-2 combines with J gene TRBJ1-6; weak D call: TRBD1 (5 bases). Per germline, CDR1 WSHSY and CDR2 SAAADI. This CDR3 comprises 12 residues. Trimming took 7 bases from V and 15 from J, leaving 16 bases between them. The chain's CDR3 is CASTGGGTLLHF. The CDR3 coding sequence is TGCGCCAGCACGGGCGGGGGGACCCTCCTCCACTTT.

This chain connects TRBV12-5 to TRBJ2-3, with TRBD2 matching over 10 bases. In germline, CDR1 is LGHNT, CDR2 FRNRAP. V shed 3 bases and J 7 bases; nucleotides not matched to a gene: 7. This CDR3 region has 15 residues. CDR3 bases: TGTGCTAGTGGTTTAGGCCTAGCGGGGGTAAATACGCAGTATTTT. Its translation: CASGLGLAGVNTQYF.

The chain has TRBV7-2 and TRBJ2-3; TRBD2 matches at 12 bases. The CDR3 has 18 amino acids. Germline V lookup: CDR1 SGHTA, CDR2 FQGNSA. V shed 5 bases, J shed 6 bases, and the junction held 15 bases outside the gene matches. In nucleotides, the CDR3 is TGTGCCAGCAGCCTCATCCTAGCGGGGGGGCCAGGGACGGATACGCAGTATTTT. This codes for CASSLILAGGPGTDTQYF.

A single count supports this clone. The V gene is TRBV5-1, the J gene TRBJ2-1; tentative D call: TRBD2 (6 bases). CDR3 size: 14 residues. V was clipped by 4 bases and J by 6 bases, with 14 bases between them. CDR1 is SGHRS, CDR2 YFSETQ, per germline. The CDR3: CASSPSEARNEQFF. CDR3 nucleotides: TGCGCCAGCAGCCCTAGCGAGGCTCGCAATGAGCAGTTCTTC.

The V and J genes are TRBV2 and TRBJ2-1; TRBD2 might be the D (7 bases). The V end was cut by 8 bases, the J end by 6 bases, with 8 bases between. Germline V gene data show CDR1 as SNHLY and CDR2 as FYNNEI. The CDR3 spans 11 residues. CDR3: CASGGANEQFF. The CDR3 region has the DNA TGTGCCAGCGGGGGGGCCAATGAGCAGTTCTTC.

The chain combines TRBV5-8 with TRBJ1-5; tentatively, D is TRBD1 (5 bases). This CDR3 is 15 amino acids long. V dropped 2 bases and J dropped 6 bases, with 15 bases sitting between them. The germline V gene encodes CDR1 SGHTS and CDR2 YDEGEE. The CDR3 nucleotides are TGTGCCAGCAGCTTTAGTCAGGGATTCGGTCAGCCCCAGCATTTT. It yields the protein CASSFSQGFGQPQHF.

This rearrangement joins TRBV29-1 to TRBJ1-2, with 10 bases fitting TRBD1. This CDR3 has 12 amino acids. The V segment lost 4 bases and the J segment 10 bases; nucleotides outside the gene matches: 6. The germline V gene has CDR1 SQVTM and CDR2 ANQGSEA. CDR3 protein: CSVARTGGYYTF. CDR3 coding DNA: TGCAGCGTTGCCCGGACAGGGGGATACTACACCTTC.

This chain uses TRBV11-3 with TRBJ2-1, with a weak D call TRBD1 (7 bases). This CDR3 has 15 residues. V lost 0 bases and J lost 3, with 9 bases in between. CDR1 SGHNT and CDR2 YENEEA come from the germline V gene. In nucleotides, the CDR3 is TGTGCCAGCAGCTTAGATCAGGGGGGCTACAATGAGCAGTTCTTC. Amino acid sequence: CASSLDQGGYNEQFF.

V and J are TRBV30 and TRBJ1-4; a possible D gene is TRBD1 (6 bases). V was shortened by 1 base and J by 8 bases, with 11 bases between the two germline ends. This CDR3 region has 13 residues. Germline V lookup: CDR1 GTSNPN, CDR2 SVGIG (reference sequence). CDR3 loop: CAWSGGAGEKLFF. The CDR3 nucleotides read TGTGCCTGGAGTGGGGGGGCAGGGGAAAAACTGTTTTTT.

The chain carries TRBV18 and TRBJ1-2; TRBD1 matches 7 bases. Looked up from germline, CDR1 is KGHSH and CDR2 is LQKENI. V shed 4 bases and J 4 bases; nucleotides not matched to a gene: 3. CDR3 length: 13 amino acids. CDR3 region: CASSLGQLYGYTF. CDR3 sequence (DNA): TGTGCCAGCTCACTGGGACAGCTCTATGGCTACACCTTC.